What follows is one T cell receptor beta chain and its context. Its matching antigen is unknown. The sample belongs to a study of siplizumab effects on memory and regulatory T cells. Findings of the study overall: Reactions containing siplizumab showed mappable alloreactive CD4+ clones averaging about 66% Treg-derived, versus 25% to 30% in controls. Proliferating siplizumab-cultured Tregs lacked confirmed suppressive function. Major contributors to the alloresponse seemed to be naive T cells, which also appeared more diverse than memory cells.

V was clipped by 3 bases and J by 0 bases, with 9 bases between them. There are 15 residues in the CDR3. CDR1 is SNHLY, CDR2 FYNNEI, per germline. The table came from immunoSEQ multiplex PCR; TCRdb's copy has only in-frame clones and leaves some out. The sample comprises about 100,000 clones, more than 85% of which are singletons, and 2.6% rests with the top ten. The receptor comes from a human donor in good health. Some clones in this sample may be carry-over from other donors' samples. Specimen: CD4+ T cells sorted from blood. The chain carries TRBV2 and TRBJ1-3, with unresolved D. CDR3 nucleotide sequence: TGTGCCAGCAGTGAGCAAACTTTCTCTGGAAACACCATATATTTT. Protein: CASSEQTFSGNTIYF.